This T cell receptor (beta chain) was found in a study of tumor and adjacent non-tumor tissue in lung cancer. RNA was extracted from bulk tissue without any cell sorting. This non-tumor lung sample came from over 3 cm beyond the tumor edge. Donors were chemotherapy-naive, newly diagnosed lung cancer surgical patients in China, August–November 2014. V shed 5 bases and J shed 2 bases, with 10 bases lying between them. This CDR3 has 14 amino acids. Germline loops: CDR1 LNHDA, CDR2 SQIVND (reference sequence). This clonotype was observed a few times. Its antigen is currently unknown. Notes on the study in general: Top 100 clones took a larger repertoire share in normal lung. Compared with tumor, normal lung showed significantly lower TCR diversity.

TCRbeta libraries were built with three rounds of nested PCR, modified from ARM-PCR. TCRdb re-called the multiplex PCR reads through MiXCR, storing one row per CDR3 protein. Here the sample spans around 99,000 distinct CDR3 sequences, about 61% being singletons. The sample was distant non-tumor lung tissue. This sequence originates from a man between 60 and 75 years old with non-small cell lung cancer. The rearrangement links TRBV19 to TRBJ2-1; D may be TRBD2 (6 bases). The CDR3 nucleotides are TGTGCCAGTAGTTCGGCGGGAACCTACAATGAGCAGTTCTTC. It is translated as CASSSAGTYNEQFF.